The 25 T cell receptor beta chains below were found in one sample sequenced in a study of T and B cells in COVID-19 patients. BIOMED2 TRB-A/B primer pools were used in multiplex TRB PCR. TCRdb re-derived calls from the multiplex PCR reads in MiXCR, one entry per CDR3 protein. The data hold around 11,000 distinct CDR3 sequences, with around 31% observed a single time. Blood genomic DNA input for TRB amplification was about 240-550 ng. The source material was blood. The receptors derive from a human donor with active COVID-19.

This sequence joins TRBV6-1 and TRBJ1-5; the D gene is possibly TRBD1 (5 bases). The CDR3 has 15 amino acids. Germline values: CDR1 MNHNS, CDR2 SASEGT. V was trimmed by 4 bases and J by 6 bases, leaving 16 bases between them. The CDR3 nucleotides are TGTGCCAGCAGTGGCCAGGGATTACGCGCTCAGCCCCAGCATTTT. Translation: CASSGQGLRAQPQHF.

The CDR3 DNA is TGCAGTGCGAAGCAGGGAGTACTAAGCAATGAGCAGTTCTTC. This codes for CSAKQGVLSNEQFF. The chain carries TRBV20-1 and TRBJ2-1; D may correspond to TRBD1 or TRBD2 (5 bases each). This CDR3 has 14 residues. Trimming took off 6 bases at V and 6 bases at J, with 18 bases between the two ends. Germline CDR1 is DFQATT and CDR2 is SNEGSKA (reference sequence).

This clonotype is deemed medium-sized. The chain joins TRBV19 to TRBJ1-5; a possible D gene is TRBD1 (5 bases). Per the germline V gene, CDR1 is LNHDA and CDR2 is SQIVND (reference sequence). V dropped 7 bases and J dropped 1 base, with 11 bases sitting between them. This CDR3 has 14 residues. This CDR3 is CASTGGDSNQPQHF. The CDR3 DNA reads as TGTGCCAGTACGGGGGGAGACAGCAATCAGCCCCAGCATTTT. The full variable domain, rest sourced from reference TRBV19 and TRBJ1-5, is DGGITQSPKYLFRKEGQNVTLSCEQNLNHDAMYWYRQDPGQGLRLIYYSQIVNDFQKGDIAEGYSVSREKKESFPLTVTSAQKNPTAFYLCASTGGDSNQPQHFGDGTRLSIL.

Relative to its sample, this clonotype is medium-sized (0.01 to 0.1%). V is TRBV18 and J is TRBJ2-1; D possibly corresponds to TRBD1 (6 bases). Germline CDR1 reads KGHSH; CDR2 reads LQKENI. V was shortened by 4 bases and J by 4 bases, with 8 bases between the two germline ends. The CDR3 is 13 residues long. CDR3 nucleotide sequence: TGTGCCAGCTCACGGGGGCTATACAATGAGCAGTTCTTC. Translating gives CASSRGLYNEQFF.

This clonotype qualifies as medium-sized. J is TRBJ2-7 and V is TRBV5-5, with 7 bases fitting TRBD1. From germline, CDR1 is SGHKS and CDR2 YYEKEE (reference sequence). Unmatched junction bases numbered 7, after V lost 7 bases and J lost 3 bases. CDR3 length: 13 amino acids. This CDR3 reads CASDRQGGYEQYF. CDR3 coding DNA: TGTGCCAGCGATAGACAGGGCGGCTACGAGCAGTACTTC.

J is TRBJ2-7 and V is TRBV6-5, with D maybe TRBD2 (5 bases). This CDR3 has 14 residues. Looked up from germline, CDR1 is MNHEY and CDR2 is SVGAGI. V was shortened by 5 bases and J by 3 bases, with 14 bases between the two germline ends. The CDR3 spells CASSRGNVGYEQYF. The CDR3 DNA reads as TGTGCCAGCAGTAGAGGGAATGTAGGCTACGAGCAGTACTTC.

There are a few counts of this clonotype. This sequence joins TRBV6-1 and TRBJ1-2; D is ambiguous. The germline V and J ends were trimmed by 1 base and 4 bases, with 10 bases remaining between them. The germline gives CDR1 MNHNS, CDR2 SASEGT. CDR3 length equals 14 residues. This CDR3 is CASSEGREVYGYTF. The CDR3 nucleotides are TGTGCCAGCAGTGAAGGGCGAGAAGTCTATGGCTACACCTTC.

This clonotype occurred a few times. The chain is built from TRBV24-1 and TRBJ2-3; D might be TRBD2 (6 bases). The CDR3 contains 15 residues. Trimming took 3 bases from V and 1 from J, leaving 10 bases between them. Germline lookup yields CDR1 KGHDR and CDR2 SFDVKD. CDR3 protein: CATSDRGGGTDTQYF. CDR3 sequence (DNA): TGTGCCACCAGTGATCGGGGAGGAGGCACAGATACGCAGTATTTT.

By its share, this clonotype is medium-sized. This chain connects TRBV27 to TRBJ2-1; D is undetermined. CDR1 MNHEY and CDR2 SMNVEV come from the germline V gene (reference sequence). V gave up 6 bases and J gave up 7 bases, with 13 bases separating them. The CDR3 totals 13 residues. Here the CDR3 DNA reads TGTGCCAGCAGGGCAGGCAGCTCGAATGAGCAGTTCTTC. Translating it yields CASRAGSSNEQFF.

The chain links TRBV24-1 to TRBJ2-1, with TRBD1 matching 9 bases. This CDR3 has 15 residues. Trimming took 6 bases from V and 9 from J; bases not matched to a gene: 11. Germline V CDR1 and CDR2: KGHDR, SFDVKD. The CDR3 loop is CATSNPGQGKGEQFF. DNA for the CDR3: TGTGCCACCAGTAACCCCGGACAGGGGAAAGGTGAGCAGTTCTTC.

This chain links TRBV5-1 with TRBJ1-1, with D hard to call. The V gene's germline CDR1 is SGHRS and CDR2 YFSETQ. The CDR3 consists of 12 residues. Deletions cut 5 bases from V and 0 bases from J, with 5 bases between. The chain's CDR3 is CASRAVNTEAFF. The CDR3 DNA sequence: TGCGCCAGCAGGGCGGTGAACACTGAAGCTTTCTTT.

This clonotype is deemed medium-sized. The rearrangement links TRBV19 to TRBJ2-2, with a tentative D call TRBD2 (6 bases). V lost 10 bases to trimming and J lost 1 base, with 13 bases between them. This CDR3 contains 14 residues. Looked up from germline, CDR1 is LNHDA and CDR2 is SQIVND (reference sequence). CDR3 residues: CATRRGLNTGELFF. Here the CDR3 DNA reads TGTGCCACCCGGCGGGGATTGAACACCGGGGAGCTGTTTTTT. Supplemented by reference TRBV19 and TRBJ2-2, the full variable domain reads DGGITQSPKYLFRKEGQNVTLSCEQNLNHDAMYWYRQDPGQGLRLIYYSQIVNDFQKGDIAEGYSVSREKKESFPLTVTSAQKNPTAFYLCATRRGLNTGELFFGEGSRLTVL.

This clonotype has only a few counts. The rearrangement uses TRBV11-1 and TRBJ1-3; perhaps TRBD1 as D (6 bases). Per germline, CDR1 SGHAT and CDR2 FQDESV (reference sequence). V was pared by 6 bases and J by 0 bases, with 15 bases between. The CDR3 has 16 residues. This CDR3 reads CASSPFGTFSGNTIYF. CDR3 nucleotides: TGTGCCAGCAGTCCGTTCGGGACATTCTCTGGAAACACCATATATTTT.

This chain joins TRBV18 and TRBJ1-1, with 10 bases matching TRBD1. The CDR3 contains 13 residues. Germline V gene lookup returns CDR1 KGHSH and CDR2 LQKENI. The ends lost 8 bases at V and 7 bases at J; junction bases unmatched: 7. CDR3 coding DNA: TGTGCCAGCAGGGGGACAGGGGCCCTTGAAGCTTTCTTT. Its translation: CASRGTGALEAFF.

The chain combines TRBV12-3 or TRBV12-4 with TRBJ2-4; a weak D match, TRBD2 (6 bases). With 3 bases removed from V and 5 bases from J, the gap between germline ends came to 17 bases. This CDR3 contains 16 residues. The CDR3 sequence is CASSLGLARVQNIQYF. Written as DNA, the CDR3 is TGTGCCAGCAGTTTGGGTCTAGCGAGGGTGCAAAACATTCAGTACTTC.

The J gene is TRBJ1-2, the V gene TRBV12-3 or TRBV12-4; D is unclear. V lost 6 bases and J 2 bases, leaving 10 bases between the germline ends. The CDR3 extends over 13 amino acids. CDR3 nucleotide sequence: TGTGCCAGCAGCTTTGACACAAACTATGGCTACACCTTC. Amino acid sequence: CASSFDTNYGYTF.

This clonotype was detected only a few times. The CDR3 sequence: CAIGAGANVLTF. In DNA form, the CDR3 reads TGTGCCATCGGGGCTGGGGCCAACGTCCTGACTTTC. The J gene is TRBJ2-6, the V gene TRBV6-5; weak D call: TRBD2 (5 bases). The CDR3 is 12 residues long. The germline CDR1 and CDR2 sequences are MNHEY and SVGAGI. V gave up 10 bases and J gave up 2 bases, with 6 bases separating them.

The chain combines TRBV5-1 with TRBJ2-7; 11 bases map to TRBD1. V lost 0 bases and J lost 5; bases outside the gene matches: 7. CDR3 length equals 16 residues. Germline V gene lookup returns CDR1 SGHRS and CDR2 YFSETQ. The CDR3 DNA sequence: TGCGCCAGCAGCTTGGCCGGGACAGGGGGTAAGAACGAGCAGTACTTC. Its translation is CASSLAGTGGKNEQYF.

This clonotype occurred a few times. The rearrangement links TRBV10-3 to TRBJ2-1; D is unresolved. This CDR3 is 14 amino acids long. The germline V gene encodes CDR1 ENHRY and CDR2 SYGVKD. V was cut by 3 bases and J by 0 bases, with 6 bases left in between. The CDR3 coding sequence is TGTGCCATCAGTGAAAGTAGCTCCTACAATGAGCAGTTCTTC. It yields the protein CAISESSSYNEQFF.

V usage is TRBV6-5 and J usage is TRBJ1-1; D not resolved. Trimming stripped 11 bases from V and 0 bases from J, with 13 bases between. The CDR3 is made up of 13 amino acids. Germline V gene sequence: CDR1 MNHEY, CDR2 SVGAGI. The CDR3 sequence is CAGNSPMNTEAFF. For the CDR3, the DNA is TGTGCCGGCAATTCCCCTATGAACACTGAAGCTTTCTTT.

In its sample, this clonotype is medium-sized. The rearrangement uses TRBV12-3 or TRBV12-4 and TRBJ2-7, with D perhaps given as TRBD1 or TRBD2 (6 bases each). The CDR3 spans 14 residues. V lost 7 bases and J lost 6, with 19 bases in between. CDR3 nucleotides: TGTGCCAGCACACCATGGGGGGCGCGAGCCGAGCAGTACTTC. Amino acid sequence: CASTPWGARAEQYF.

The chain has TRBV19 and TRBJ2-3; D is tentatively TRBD1 or TRBD2 (5 bases each). CDR1 LNHDA and CDR2 SQIVND come from the germline V gene (reference sequence). V was cut by 6 bases and J by 8 bases, with 24 bases left in between. This CDR3 spans 16 amino acids. The CDR3 region has the DNA TGTGCCAGTAGAAACAATGGTCGGGACCCCCTAGGTACGCAGTATTTT. Residues: CASRNNGRDPLGTQYF.

This clonotype was seen only a few times. The V gene is TRBV7-6, the J gene TRBJ1-1, with no clear D. With 1 base removed from V and 0 bases from J, the gap between germline ends came to 3 bases. CDR1 is SGHVS and CDR2 is FNYEAQ in the germline V gene. The CDR3 runs to 13 residues. Here the CDR3 DNA reads TGTGCCAGCAGCTTAGAAATGAACACTGAAGCTTTCTTT. Its protein product is CASSLEMNTEAFF.

For this clonotype: At one end the junction does not follow the germline gene, possibly because of a read error. J is TRBJ1-6 and V is TRBV20-1; D is possibly TRBD1 (6 bases). The CDR3 totals 15 residues. Germline V gene data show CDR1 as DFQATT and CDR2 as SNEGSKA (reference sequence). CDR3 amino acids: CSARAGARNNSPLHF. DNA for the CDR3: TGCAGTGCCAGAGCGGGGGCTAGAAATAATTCACCCCTCCACTTT.

This clonotype counts as medium-sized. The rearrangement uses TRBV29-1 and TRBJ2-7; D is unclear. Germline CDR1 is SQVTM and CDR2 is ANQGSEA. The CDR3 runs 11 residues. V gave up 6 bases and J gave up 6 bases, with 12 bases separating them. The CDR3 region is CSVSSLGEQYF. The CDR3 region has the DNA TGCAGCGTCTCTTCATTGGGCGAGCAGTACTTC.